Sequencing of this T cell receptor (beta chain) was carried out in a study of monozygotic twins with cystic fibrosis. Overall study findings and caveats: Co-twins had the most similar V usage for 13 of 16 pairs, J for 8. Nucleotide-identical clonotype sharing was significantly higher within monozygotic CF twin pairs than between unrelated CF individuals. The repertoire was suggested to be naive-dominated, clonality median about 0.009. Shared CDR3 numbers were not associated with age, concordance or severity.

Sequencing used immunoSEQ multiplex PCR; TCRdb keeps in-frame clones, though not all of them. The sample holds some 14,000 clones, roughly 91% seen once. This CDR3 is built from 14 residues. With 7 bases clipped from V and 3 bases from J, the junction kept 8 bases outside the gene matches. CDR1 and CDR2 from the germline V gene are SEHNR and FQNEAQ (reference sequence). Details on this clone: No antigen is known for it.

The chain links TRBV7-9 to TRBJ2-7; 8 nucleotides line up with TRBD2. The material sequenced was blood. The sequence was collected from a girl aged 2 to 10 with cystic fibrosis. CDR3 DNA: TGTGCCAGCACTTCACTAGCGGTCCACTACGAGCAGTACTTC. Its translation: CASTSLAVHYEQYF.